This paragraph reports one T cell receptor beta chain. Antigen: not known. Trimming took 1 base from V and 10 from J, leaving 8 bases between them. Germline loops: CDR1 SGHAT, CDR2 FQNNGV. The CDR3 consists of 12 residues. This sample is part of a study of cytomegalovirus exposure and HLA in healthy donors. Study observations and caveats: Per a later analysis, approximately 16,000 TCR beta sequences showed association with HLA alleles at 0.05 false discovery rate. A few V segments could not be told apart, such as TRBV6-2 and TRBV6-3, and were left out.

Both 60 Vbeta primers and 13 Jbeta primers went into the PCR. Data came from immunoSEQ multiplex PCR; TCRdb stores just in-frame clones and leaves some out. The table lists about 160,000 clones, approximately 84% of them singletons. The receptor's source is a boy aged 2 to 9 in good health and CMV-seronegative. Sequenced input: PBMCs. The chain couples TRBV11-2 to TRBJ2-1, with no clear D. The chain's CDR3 is CASSLVAQEQFF. CDR3 nucleotide sequence: TGTGCCAGCAGCTTAGTCGCCCAGGAGCAGTTCTTC.